These 21 T cell receptor beta chains came from one sample sequenced in a study of T cells expressing NK-cell markers. Reanalyzing the 5' RACE reads, TCRdb keeps one entry per CDR3 protein, without DNA. The data show about 450,000 distinct CDR3 sequences, and the top ten clones hold 7.3%. What was sequenced was blood T cells: a sorted CD56 or NKG2C T cell subset, CD4+ or CD8+ T cells, or bulk PBMC T cells (not recorded which). All receptors derive from a woman between 18 and 75 years old in good health.

This chain joins TRBV4-3 and TRBJ1-1. This CDR3 has 14 residues. The germline CDR1 and CDR2 sequences are LGHNA and YSLEER. The CDR3: CASSQLVLNTEAFF.

This sequence joins TRBV27 and TRBJ2-4; as DNA is missing, the TRBD1 call by TCRdb cannot be tested. Germline-derived CDR1 and CDR2 are MNHEY and SMNVEV (reference sequence). The length of the CDR3 is 15 residues. The CDR3 here is CASSLRQGLVDIQYF.

CDR3 amino acids: CSAATGLSLYNEQFF. This chain uses TRBV20-1 with TRBJ2-1; no DNA is available, so the TRBD2 call from TCRdb remains unchecked. The germline CDR1 and CDR2 sequences are DFQATT and SNEGSKA (reference sequence). CDR3 length: 15 amino acids.

The chain recombines TRBV3-1 with TRBJ2-3. CDR1 is LGHDT, CDR2 YNNKEL, per germline (reference sequence). The CDR3 contains 15 residues. The CDR3 reads CASSQGLVVTDTQYF.

This chain uses TRBV5-1 with TRBJ2-7. CDR1 and CDR2 (germline): SGHRS, YFSETQ. This CDR3 has 14 amino acids. This CDR3 is CASSLESSSYEQYF.

The chain combines TRBV30 with TRBJ2-3; TCRdb calls TRBD1, which cannot be checked without DNA. The germline V gene encodes CDR1 GTSNPN and CDR2 SVGIG (reference sequence). This CDR3 comprises 15 residues. This chain's CDR3 is CAWAPTSDGPDTQYF. The complete variable domain, with remaining parts taken from reference TRBV30 and TRBJ2-3, reads SQTIHQWPATLVQPVGSPLSLECTVEGTSNPNLYWYRQAAGRGLQLLFYSVGIGQISSEVPQNLSASRPQDRQFILSSKKLLLSDSGFYLCAWAPTSDGPDTQYFGPGTRLTVL.

The chain uses TRBV5-8 and TRBJ2-2; TCRdb designates TRBD2, a call that cannot be tested without DNA. The V gene's germline CDR1 is SGHTS and CDR2 YDEGEE. CDR3 length: 15 amino acids. CDR3 residues: CASSRSAMRGGELFF.

The V call is TRBV15, the J call TRBJ2-5; absent DNA, TCRdb's TRBD1 call cannot be checked. The CDR3 has 15 residues. The germline gives CDR1 LNHNV, CDR2 YYDKDF (reference sequence). CDR3 in amino acids: CATSRRQGGPETQYF.

This chain connects TRBV4-2 to TRBJ2-1; checking the TCRdb D call of TRBD1 is not possible without DNA. CDR3 length equals 15 residues. Germline values: CDR1 LGHNA, CDR2 YNFKEQ. The CDR3 is CASSQEGGALNEQFF.

The V call is TRBV6-2 or TRBV6-3, the J call TRBJ2-1. This CDR3 region has 16 residues. Per germline, CDR1 MNHEY and CDR2 SVGEGT. CDR3 amino acids: CASSYQTIEFHNEQFF.

The V call is TRBV30, the J call TRBJ1-4. Germline V lookup: CDR1 GTSNPN, CDR2 SVGIG (reference sequence). The CDR3 runs to 14 residues. The CDR3 reads CAWREGGPVEKLFF.

The chain has TRBV9 and TRBJ2-3; absent DNA, TCRdb's TRBD2 call cannot be checked. Germline loops: CDR1 SGDLS, CDR2 YYNGEE. This CDR3 is 14 amino acids long. CDR3 sequence reads: CASSVVEGPDTQYF.

The rearrangement uses TRBV11-2 and TRBJ2-1; TCRdb reports TRBD1, a call that lacks DNA to check it against. Germline V lookup: CDR1 SGHAT, CDR2 FQNNGV. This CDR3 is 16 amino acids long. The CDR3 sequence: CASSTWDISTHDEQFF.

This rearrangement joins TRBV5-6 to TRBJ2-3; TCRdb returns TRBD2, unconfirmable since there is no DNA. Germline CDR1 reads SGHDT; CDR2 reads YYEEEE. This CDR3 has 17 amino acids. The CDR3 sequence is CASSSQNLRGSPDTQYF.

The chain couples TRBV29-1 to TRBJ2-5; the TCRdb call, TRBD1, lacks DNA for checking. Germline V gene lookup returns CDR1 SQVTM and CDR2 ANQGSEA. This CDR3 contains 15 residues. The CDR3 is CSVVGDRGRQETQYF.

This chain uses TRBV20-1 with TRBJ2-2; lacking DNA, the TRBD2 call made by TCRdb goes unchecked. This CDR3 has 14 amino acids. The V gene's germline CDR1 is DFQATT and CDR2 SNEGSKA (reference sequence). This CDR3 is CSAIIAGGTGELFF.

The chain combines TRBV29-1 with TRBJ2-7; TCRdb names TRBD1, which stays unverified in the absence of DNA. The germline V gene has CDR1 SQVTM and CDR2 ANQGSEA. This CDR3 has 12 residues. The CDR3 reads CSAGTGTDEQYF.

V gene TRBV4-1 combines with J gene TRBJ2-4. This CDR3 is built from 14 residues. Germline V CDR1 and CDR2: MGHRA, YSYEKL. The CDR3 protein is CASSPNEAKNIQYF.

This chain joins TRBV30 and TRBJ1-4. Germline-derived CDR1 and CDR2 are GTSNPN and SVGIG (reference sequence). This CDR3 has 12 residues. The CDR3: CAWSVGYEKLFF.

This chain joins TRBV7-9 and TRBJ1-4; TCRdb's D call, TRBD1, is unchecked because there is no DNA. The CDR3 runs 13 residues. The germline V gene has CDR1 SEHNR and CDR2 FQNEAQ (reference sequence). The CDR3 here is CASSLQGWEKLFF.

The chain joins TRBV6-1 to TRBJ2-1; TCRdb gives TRBD1 as the D gene, but with no DNA this cannot be confirmed. Germline assignment: CDR1 MNHNS and CDR2 SASEGT. The length of the CDR3 is 15 residues. CDR3 protein: CASSSGQTNYNEQFF.